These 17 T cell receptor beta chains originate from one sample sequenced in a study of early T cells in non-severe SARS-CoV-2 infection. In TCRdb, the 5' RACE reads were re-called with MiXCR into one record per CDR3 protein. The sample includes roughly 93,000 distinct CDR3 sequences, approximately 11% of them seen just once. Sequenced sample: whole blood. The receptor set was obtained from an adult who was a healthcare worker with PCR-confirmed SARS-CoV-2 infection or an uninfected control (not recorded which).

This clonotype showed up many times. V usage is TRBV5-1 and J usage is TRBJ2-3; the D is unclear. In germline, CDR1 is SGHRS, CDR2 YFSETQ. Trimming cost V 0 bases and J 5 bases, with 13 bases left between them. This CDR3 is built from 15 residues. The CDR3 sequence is CASSLELPNRDTQYF. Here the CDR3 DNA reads TGCGCCAGCAGCTTGGAACTCCCAAATCGAGATACGCAGTATTTT.

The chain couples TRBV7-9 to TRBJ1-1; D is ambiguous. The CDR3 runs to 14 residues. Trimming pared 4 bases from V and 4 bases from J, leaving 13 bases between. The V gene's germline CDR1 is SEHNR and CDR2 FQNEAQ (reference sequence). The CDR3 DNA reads TGTGCCAGCAGCTCGATGGGATTTGGCACTGAAGCTTTCTTT. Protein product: CASSSMGFGTEAFF.

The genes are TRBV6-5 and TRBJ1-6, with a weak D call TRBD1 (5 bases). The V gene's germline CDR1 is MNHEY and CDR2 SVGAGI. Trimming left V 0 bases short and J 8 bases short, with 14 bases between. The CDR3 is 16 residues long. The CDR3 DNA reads TGTGCCAGCAGTTACTCGAAGGGGAAGATGGATTCACCCCTCCACTTT. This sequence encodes CASSYSKGKMDSPLHF.

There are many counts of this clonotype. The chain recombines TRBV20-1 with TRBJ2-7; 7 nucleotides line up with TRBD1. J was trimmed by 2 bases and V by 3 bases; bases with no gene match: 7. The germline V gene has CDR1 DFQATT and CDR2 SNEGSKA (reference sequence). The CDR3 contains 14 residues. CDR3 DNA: TGCAGTGCTAGCACTGCGACAGGGACCTACGAGCAGTACTTC. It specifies CSASTATGTYEQYF.

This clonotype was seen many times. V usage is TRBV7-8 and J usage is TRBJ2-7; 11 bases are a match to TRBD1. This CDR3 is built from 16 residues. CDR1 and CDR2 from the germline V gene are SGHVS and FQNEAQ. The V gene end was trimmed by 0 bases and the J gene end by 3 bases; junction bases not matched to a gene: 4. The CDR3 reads CASSLAQGQGDYEQYF. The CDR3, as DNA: TGTGCCAGCAGCTTAGCGCAGGGACAGGGGGACTACGAGCAGTACTTC. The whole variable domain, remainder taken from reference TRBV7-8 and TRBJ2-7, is GAGVSQSPRYKVAKRGQDVALRCDPISGHVSLFWYQQALGQGPEFLTYFQNEAQLDKSGLPSDRFFAERPEGSVSTLKIQRTQQEDSAVYLCASSLAQGQGDYEQYFGPGTRLTVT.

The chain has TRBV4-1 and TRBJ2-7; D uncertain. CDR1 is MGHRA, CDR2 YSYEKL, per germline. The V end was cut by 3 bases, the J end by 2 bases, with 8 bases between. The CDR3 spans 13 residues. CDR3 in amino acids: CASSHVRTYEQYF. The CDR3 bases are TGCGCCAGCAGCCACGTTCGGACCTACGAGCAGTACTTC.

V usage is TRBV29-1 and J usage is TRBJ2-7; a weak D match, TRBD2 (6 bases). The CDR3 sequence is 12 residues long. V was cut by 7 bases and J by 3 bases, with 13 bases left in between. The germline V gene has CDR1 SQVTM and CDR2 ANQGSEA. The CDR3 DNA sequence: TGCAGCGCCAGGACTATTGGCTACGAGCAGTACTTC. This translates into CSARTIGYEQYF.

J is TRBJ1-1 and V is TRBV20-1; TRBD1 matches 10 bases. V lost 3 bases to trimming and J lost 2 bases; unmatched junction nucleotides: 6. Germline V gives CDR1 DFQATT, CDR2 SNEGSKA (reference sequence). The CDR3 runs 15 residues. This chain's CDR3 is CSARAGQGTNTEAFF. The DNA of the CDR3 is TGCAGTGCTAGGGCGGGACAGGGGACCAACACTGAAGCTTTCTTT.

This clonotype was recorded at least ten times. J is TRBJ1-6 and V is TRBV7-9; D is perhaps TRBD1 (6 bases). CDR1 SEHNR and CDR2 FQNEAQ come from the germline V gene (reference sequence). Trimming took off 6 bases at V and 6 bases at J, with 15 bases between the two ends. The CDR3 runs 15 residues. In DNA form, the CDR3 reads TGTGCCAGCAGGGGAGACAGGAGTTCTAATTCACCCCTCCACTTT. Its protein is CASRGDRSSNSPLHF.

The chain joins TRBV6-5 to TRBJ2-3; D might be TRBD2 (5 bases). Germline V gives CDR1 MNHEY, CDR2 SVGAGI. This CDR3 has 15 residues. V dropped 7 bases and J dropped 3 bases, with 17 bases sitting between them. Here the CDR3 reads CASTRYPGNTDTQYF. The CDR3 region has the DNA TGTGCCAGCACGCGGTATCCGGGAAATACAGATACGCAGTATTTT.

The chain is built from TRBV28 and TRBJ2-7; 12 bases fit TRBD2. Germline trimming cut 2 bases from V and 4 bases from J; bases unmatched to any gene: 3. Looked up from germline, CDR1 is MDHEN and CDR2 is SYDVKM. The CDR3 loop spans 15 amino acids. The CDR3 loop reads CASSLLAGGPYEQYF. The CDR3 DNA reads TGTGCCAGCAGTTTACTAGCGGGAGGGCCATACGAGCAGTACTTC.

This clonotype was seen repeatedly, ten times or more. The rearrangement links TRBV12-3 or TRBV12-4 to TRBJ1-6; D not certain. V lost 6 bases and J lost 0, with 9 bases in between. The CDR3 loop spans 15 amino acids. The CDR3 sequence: CASRGVSSYNSPLHF. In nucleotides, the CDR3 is TGTGCCAGCAGAGGAGTCAGCTCCTATAATTCACCCCTCCACTTT.

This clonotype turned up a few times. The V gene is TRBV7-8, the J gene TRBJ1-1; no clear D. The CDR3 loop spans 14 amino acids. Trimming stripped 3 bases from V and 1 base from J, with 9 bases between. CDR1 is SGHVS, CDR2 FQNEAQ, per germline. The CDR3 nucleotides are TGTGCCAGCAGCTTCTTCTGGGGGAACACTGAAGCTTTCTTT. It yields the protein CASSFFWGNTEAFF.

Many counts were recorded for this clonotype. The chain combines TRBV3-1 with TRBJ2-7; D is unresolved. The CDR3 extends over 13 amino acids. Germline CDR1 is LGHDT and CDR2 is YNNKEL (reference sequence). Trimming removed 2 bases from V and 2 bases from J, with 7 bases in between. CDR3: CASSQPIPYEQYF. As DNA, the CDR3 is TGTGCCAGCAGCCAACCCATTCCCTACGAGCAGTACTTC.

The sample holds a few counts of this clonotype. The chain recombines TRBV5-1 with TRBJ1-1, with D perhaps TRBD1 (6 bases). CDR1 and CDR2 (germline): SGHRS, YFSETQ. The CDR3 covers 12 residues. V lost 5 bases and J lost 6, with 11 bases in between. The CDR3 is CASRQGRSEAFF. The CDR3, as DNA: TGCGCCAGCAGACAGGGAAGGTCTGAAGCTTTCTTT.

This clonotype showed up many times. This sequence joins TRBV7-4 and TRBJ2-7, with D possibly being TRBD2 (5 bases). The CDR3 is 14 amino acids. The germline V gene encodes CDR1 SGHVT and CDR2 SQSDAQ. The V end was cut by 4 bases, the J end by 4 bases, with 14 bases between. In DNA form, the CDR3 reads TGTGCCAGCAGCTCAGCGGAGGTCGGATACGAGCAGTACTTC. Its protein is CASSSAEVGYEQYF.

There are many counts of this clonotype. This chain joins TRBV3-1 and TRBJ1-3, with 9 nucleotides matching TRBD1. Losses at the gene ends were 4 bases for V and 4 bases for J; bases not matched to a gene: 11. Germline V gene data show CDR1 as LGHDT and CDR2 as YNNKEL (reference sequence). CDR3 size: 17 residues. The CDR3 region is CASSRLRDRAGGNTIYF. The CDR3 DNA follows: TGTGCCAGCAGCCGCCTACGGGACAGGGCGGGAGGAAACACCATATATTTT.